This T cell receptor (beta chain) comes out of a study of T cell repertoires in cytomegalovirus infection. Findings and caveats of the study: Based on cumulative public TCR beta family frequency, carriers of CMV plus the relevant HLA were identified.

This clonotype was observed a few times. Antigen unknown. Germline lookup yields CDR1 MNHEY and CDR2 SVGAGI. This CDR3 region has 16 residues. Between the trimmed V and J ends, which lost 5 bases and 3 bases, there was a span of 17 bases. TCRdb used MiXCR to reprocess the reads, holding one entry per CDR3 protein. This table has nearly 700,000 distinct CDR3 sequences, roughly 33% appearing once. This chain joins TRBV6-5 and TRBJ2-4; D perhaps matches TRBD1 (7 bases). This receptor was identified in a human donor in good health (CMV status not recorded). Some clones in this sample may be carry-over from other donors' samples. The source material was cultured PBMCs, sampled from culture after CMV antigen stimulation. CDR3 protein: CASSLRTGGVKNIQYF. In nucleotides, the CDR3 is TGTGCCAGCAGTCTACGGACAGGAGGGGTCAAAAACATTCAGTACTTC.